These 10 T cell receptor beta chains were sequenced from one sample in a study of blood T cell repertoires in COVID-19. Libraries were prepared by immunoSEQ multiplex PCR; TCRdb keeps only in-frame clonotypes and omits some of them. The repertoire holds some 200,000 clones, with around 84% as singletons. Material: peripheral blood. Receptors were obtained from a woman aged 65 to 85 with COVID-19, enrolled during active disease.

V and J are TRBV28 and TRBJ1-1; a possible D gene is TRBD1 (5 bases). The CDR3 is 11 residues long. V lost 11 bases, J lost 3 bases, and 10 bases lay in between. The germline V gene encodes CDR1 MDHEN and CDR2 SYDVKM. In DNA, the CDR3 is TGTGCCGTTCAAGGGGACACTGAAGCTTTCTTT. Protein sequence: CAVQGDTEAFF.

Only one count was recorded for this clone. The chain is built from TRBV5-6 and TRBJ2-3; TRBD2 matches at 8 bases. The ends lost 5 bases at V and 1 base at J; junction bases unmatched: 6. The CDR3 is 15 amino acids. The germline gives CDR1 SGHDT, CDR2 YYEEEE. The CDR3 is CASSRAGGGTDTQYF. The CDR3 DNA follows: TGTGCCAGCAGTAGGGCGGGGGGAGGCACAGATACGCAGTATTTT.

In its sample, this clone was seen once. Different DNA sequences within this sample yield the same CDR3. The chain has TRBV7-2 and TRBJ2-1; D unresolved. CDR1 SGHTA and CDR2 FQGNSA come from the germline V gene. Trimming took off 0 bases at V and 10 bases at J, with 7 bases between the two ends. The CDR3 contains 12 residues. CDR3 sequence: CASSLARGEQFF. Here the CDR3 DNA reads TGTGCCAGCAGCTTAGCCCGAGGAGAGCAGTTCTTC.

The sample holds one count of this clone. V is TRBV28 and J is TRBJ1-2, with a possible D match to TRBD1 (6 bases). Deletions cut 11 bases from V and 4 bases from J, with 17 bases between. The CDR3 has 13 residues. Germline V gene lookup returns CDR1 MDHEN and CDR2 SYDVKM. The CDR3, as DNA: TGTGCCGGCTCGTCGGGGGGCGGCTATGGCTACACCTTC. As protein: CAGSSGGGYGYTF.

The V and J genes are TRBV5-1 and TRBJ1-2; perhaps TRBD1 as D (5 bases). The CDR3 covers 13 residues. V shed 2 bases and J shed 6 bases, with 11 bases lying between them. From germline, CDR1 is SGHRS and CDR2 YFSETQ. The CDR3 DNA sequence: TGCGCCAGCAGCTTTATCGGGGGGAATGGCTACACCTTC. Translating it yields CASSFIGGNGYTF.

V and J are TRBV6-5 and TRBJ1-1; 10 bases match TRBD1. Trimming took 6 bases from V and 11 from J; bases not matched to a gene: 12. The CDR3 spans 14 residues. Germline CDR1 MNHEY, CDR2 SVGAGI. CDR3 sequence reads: CASRQYPGQGYAFF. CDR3 DNA: TGTGCCAGCAGACAGTACCCGGGACAGGGGTATGCTTTCTTT.

This clone occurred once. This chain uses TRBV11-2 with TRBJ2-7; D might be TRBD2 (6 bases). Looked up from germline, CDR1 is SGHAT and CDR2 is FQNNGV. The CDR3 spans 13 residues. Trimming pared 5 bases from V and 4 bases from J, leaving 12 bases between. Here the CDR3 reads CASSKGLLYEQYV. CDR3 DNA: TGTGCCAGCAGCAAGGGACTCCTGTACGAGCAGTACGTC.

The chain is built from TRBV3-1 (or the pseudogene TRBV3-2) and TRBJ1-2; 9 positions agree with TRBD1. The J segment lost 0 bases and the V segment lost 4 bases, leaving 6 bases of the junction unmatched. This CDR3 is 16 amino acids long. CDR1 is LGHDT and CDR2 is YNNKEL in the germline V gene (reference sequence). Here the CDR3 reads CASSRRQGGTNYGYTF. CDR3 in DNA: TGTGCCAGCAGCCGACGACAGGGGGGTACTAACTATGGCTACACCTTC.

V and J are TRBV24-1 and TRBJ1-2, with D perhaps TRBD1 (5 bases). Germline V gene lookup returns CDR1 KGHDR and CDR2 SFDVKD. The V gene lost 11 bases and the J gene lost 3 bases, with 12 bases spanning the gap. CDR3 length: 12 amino acids. CDR3 DNA sequence: TGTGCCATCGCCCCGGGGGACTATGGCTACACCTTC. It encodes CAIAPGDYGYTF.

The CDR3, as DNA: TGTGCCTGGGGGCTCCGAGTGCGGGGGCCTCGCACAGATACGCAGTATTTT. This encodes CAWGLRVRGPRTDTQYF. The chain combines TRBV30 with TRBJ2-3, with D possibly TRBD2 on 7 matching bases. V lost 5 bases, J lost 1 base, and 22 bases lay in between. Germline CDR1 and CDR2: GTSNPN and SVGIG (reference sequence). The CDR3 runs 17 residues.